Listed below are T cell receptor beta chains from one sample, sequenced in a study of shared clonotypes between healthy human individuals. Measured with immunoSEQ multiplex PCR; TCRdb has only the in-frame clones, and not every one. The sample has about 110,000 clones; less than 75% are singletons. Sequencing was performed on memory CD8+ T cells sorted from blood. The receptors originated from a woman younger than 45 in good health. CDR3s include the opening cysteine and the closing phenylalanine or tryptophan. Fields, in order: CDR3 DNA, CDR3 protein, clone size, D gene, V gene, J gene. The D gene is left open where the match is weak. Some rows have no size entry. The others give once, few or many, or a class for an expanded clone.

TGTGCCAGCAGTGAAGCGCTTCGGGGCACCTACGAGCAGTACTTC,CASSEALRGTYEQYF,-,-,TRBV2,TRBJ2-7
TGTGCCAGCAGTCCTGGGACAGCCCCCACCTACGAGCAGTACTTC,CASSPGTAPTYEQYF,many,TRBD1,TRBV27,TRBJ2-7
TGTGCCAGCAGCCCCGCCGGGCTAGGGGCCTACGAGCAGTACTTC,CASSPAGLGAYEQYF,-,-,TRBV7-8,TRBJ2-7
TGTGCCAGCAGCCGGGACAGGGAGGAGACCCAGTACTTC,CASSRDREETQYF,-,TRBD1,TRBV7-9,TRBJ2-5
TGTGCCAGCAGCTTAGCGGCGGCCGACAGCTATAGCAATCAGCCCCAGCATTTT,CASSLAAADSYSNQPQHF,-,-,TRBV7-9,TRBJ1-5
TGCGCCAGCAGCTTGGGAAAGGGAGAGGGGGTCACTGAAGCTTTCTTT,CASSLGKGEGVTEAFF,few,-,TRBV5-1,TRBJ1-1
TGTGCCACTGGGATCGATAGCGGGAGGCAAAACAATGAGCAGTTCTTC,CATGIDSGRQNNEQFF,-,TRBD2,TRBV10-3,TRBJ2-1
TGTGCCAGTAGTATTAGGCTAGCGGGAGAATACAATGAGCAGTTCTTC,CASSIRLAGEYNEQFF,many,TRBD2,TRBV19,TRBJ2-1
TGCGCCAGCAGCTCCGGACAGGGAGGAAACACCATATATTTT,CASSSGQGGNTIYF,few,TRBD1,TRBV5-1,TRBJ1-3
TGTGCCAGCAGCTTTGATGGGCGCCAGCCCCAGCATTTT,CASSFDGRQPQHF,once,-,TRBV7-2,TRBJ1-5
TGTGCCAGCACCCCGTGGACAGGCAGCGAGCAGTACTTC,CASTPWTGSEQYF,-,TRBD1,TRBV27,TRBJ2-7
TGTGCCAGCAGCCTAGGTGGGGGCCGTCAAGCTTTCTTT,CASSLGGGRQAFF,-,-,TRBV7-9,TRBJ1-1
TGTGCCAGCCAGGCCCGGGGCTTACACGGCTACACCTTC,CASQARGLHGYTF,-,-,TRBV10-3,TRBJ1-2
TGTGCCAGTAGTAACTATGCGAGCTCCTACAATGAGCAGTTCTTC,CASSNYASSYNEQFF,-,-,TRBV19,TRBJ2-1
TGTGCCAGTAAGCCAGGGCCCTCGGATACGCAGTATTTT,CASKPGPSDTQYF,-,-,TRBV25-1,TRBJ2-3